A single sample is the source of the 28 T cell receptor beta chains below, sequenced in a study of response to subunit inactivated influenza vaccine. MiXCR, applied by TCRdb to the RT-PCR reads, yields one record per CDR3 protein. The sample has 650,000 to 800,000 distinct CDR3 sequences; less than 20% are singletons. The sample in question was PBMCs from blood, obtained 4 to 6 days after vaccination. All receptors derive from a man in his fifties or sixties who received an inactivated influenza vaccine.

This clonotype showed up many times. V is TRBV4-3 and J is TRBJ2-7; 10 bases align to TRBD1. Germline V CDR1 and CDR2: LGHNA, YSLEER. Germline trimming cut 0 bases from V and 3 bases from J; bases unmatched to any gene: 5. This CDR3 comprises 16 residues. The CDR3 DNA reads as TGCGCCAGCAGCCAAGAGACAGGGGGCGAAGTCTACGAGCAGTACTTC. As protein: CASSQETGGEVYEQYF.

Only a few counts were recorded for this clonotype. V is TRBV5-1 and J is TRBJ2-7, with 10 bases lining up with TRBD1. The V gene end was trimmed by 4 bases and the J gene end by 5 bases; junction bases not matched to a gene: 9. This CDR3 region has 15 residues. CDR1 is SGHRS and CDR2 is YFSETQ in the germline V gene. CDR3 in amino acids: CASSKQGTGANEQYF. The CDR3 coding sequence is TGCGCCAGCAGCAAACAAGGGACAGGGGCCAACGAGCAGTACTTC.

This clonotype was counted ten times or more. The chain couples TRBV29-1 to TRBJ2-1; TRBD2 agrees at 10 bases. The CDR3 is made up of 15 amino acids. Germline CDR1 and CDR2: SQVTM and ANQGSEA. J gave up 9 bases and V 4 bases, and 12 bases lay outside the gene matches. The chain's CDR3 is CSVGVNSGRFAEQFF. CDR3 nucleotide sequence: TGCAGCGTTGGAGTCAATAGCGGGAGGTTTGCTGAGCAGTTCTTC.

This clonotype turned up a few times. This rearrangement joins TRBV20-1 to TRBJ1-4; a possible D gene is TRBD1 (5 bases). Germline V lookup: CDR1 DFQATT, CDR2 SNEGSKA (reference sequence). This CDR3 has 14 amino acids. V lost 4 bases to trimming and J lost 7 bases, with 16 bases between them. This chain's CDR3 is CSATFWGGGEKLFF. CDR3 coding DNA: TGCAGTGCTACCTTCTGGGGTGGGGGTGAAAAACTGTTTTTT.

The chain links TRBV6-5 to TRBJ1-6; TRBD1 is a possible D gene (6 bases). The V end was cut by 5 bases, the J end by 3 bases, with 11 bases between. Per germline, CDR1 MNHEY and CDR2 SVGAGI. CDR3 length: 15 amino acids. For the CDR3, the DNA is TGTGCCAGCAGTCACGAAGGGGGCTATAATTCACCCCTCCACTTT. Translation: CASSHEGGYNSPLHF.

This clonotype was counted between two and nine times. The chain joins TRBV7-2 to TRBJ2-1; 11 bases map to TRBD2. The CDR3 is 17 amino acids. V dropped 3 bases and J dropped 3; count of bases not matched to a gene: 7. Germline V gene lookup returns CDR1 SGHTA and CDR2 FQGNSA. The CDR3 sequence: CASSFRLAGNRYNEQFF. The DNA for the CDR3 is TGTGCCAGCAGCTTTCGACTAGCGGGAAATCGCTACAATGAGCAGTTCTTC.

The chain joins TRBV27 to TRBJ2-7, with 9 bases aligning to TRBD2. Germline V gives CDR1 MNHEY, CDR2 SMNVEV (reference sequence). The CDR3 has 14 residues. Trimming removed 5 bases from V and 2 bases from J; junction bases left unmatched: 4. For the CDR3, the DNA is TGTGCCAGCAGTGTCTCTAGCGGGACCTACGAGCAGTACTTC. Translated, it gives CASSVSSGTYEQYF.

This clonotype was seen a handful of times. The chain is built from TRBV18 and TRBJ1-1; no clear D gene. The CDR3 spans 12 residues. Per the germline V gene, CDR1 is KGHSH and CDR2 is LQKENI. With 0 bases removed from V and 7 bases from J, the gap between germline ends came to 6 bases. The CDR3 is CASSPPEGEAFF. Here the CDR3 DNA reads TGTGCCAGCTCACCACCGGAGGGTGAAGCTTTCTTT.

V gene TRBV6-5 combines with J gene TRBJ2-3; 12 positions match TRBD2. This CDR3 region has 17 residues. Per germline, CDR1 MNHEY and CDR2 SVGAGI. With V trimmed by 4 bases and J by 2 bases, 7 bases remained unmatched. CDR3 protein: CASSSLRTSGITDTQYF. CDR3 nucleotides: TGTGCCAGCAGTTCCCTCCGGACTAGCGGGATCACAGATACGCAGTATTTT.

This clonotype was recorded many times. This rearrangement joins TRBV5-1 to TRBJ2-5; no definite D call. The germline V gene encodes CDR1 SGHRS and CDR2 YFSETQ. Trimming took 0 bases from V and 0 from J, leaving 9 bases between them. The CDR3 sequence is 15 residues long. The CDR3 here is CASSLGGRNQETQYF. The CDR3 DNA sequence: TGCGCCAGCAGCTTGGGTGGCAGGAACCAAGAGACCCAGTACTTC.

CDR3 in DNA: TGTGCCAGCAGTGAATTAGGGGGACTAGCGGGCACCGGGGAGCTGTTTTTT. It yields the protein CASSELGGLAGTGELFF. J is TRBJ2-2 and V is TRBV25-1; 12 bases are shared with TRBD2. This CDR3 region has 17 residues. Germline V gives CDR1 MGHDK, CDR2 SYGVNS. J lost 4 bases, V lost 1 base, and 4 bases had no gene match.

The sample holds a few counts of this clonotype. One end of the junction is discordant with germline, which a read error may explain. The V gene is TRBV9, the J gene TRBJ2-2, with 8 nucleotides matching TRBD2. CDR3 length: 16 amino acids. The V gene's germline CDR1 is SGDLS and CDR2 YYNGEE. CDR3: CASSGTKTSNTGELFF. CDR3 bases: TGTGCCAGTAGCGGGACTAAAACCTCGAACACCGGGGAGCTGTTTTTT.

This rearrangement joins TRBV6-1 to TRBJ2-7; no clear D gene. Trimming shortened V by 6 bases and J by 9 bases, and 21 bases separated the two germline ends. The CDR3 length is 14 residues. CDR1 and CDR2 from the germline V gene are MNHNS and SASEGT. CDR3 residues: CASSPSSVVVRQYF. CDR3 nucleotides: TGTGCCAGCAGCCCCTCTTCTGTTGTCGTTCGGCAGTACTTC.

The chain is built from TRBV6-1 and TRBJ1-6; possible D gene TRBD1, 5 bases. This CDR3 is 13 amino acids long. V lost 6 bases to trimming and J lost 5 bases, with 8 bases between them. Germline lookup yields CDR1 MNHNS and CDR2 SASEGT. The DNA for the CDR3 is TGTGCCAGCAGGACAGATAATAATTCACCCCTCCACTTT. Its protein is CASRTDNNSPLHF.

A few counts support this clonotype. This chain joins TRBV20-1 and TRBJ2-5; no reliable D call. V dropped 4 bases and J dropped 3 bases, with 9 bases sitting between them. CDR1 is DFQATT and CDR2 is SNEGSKA in the germline V gene (reference sequence). The CDR3 length is 12 residues. The CDR3 bases are TGCAGTGCTACCGACGGAGAAGAGACCCAGTACTTC. Translated, it gives CSATDGEETQYF.

This clonotype was counted a few times. The chain couples TRBV6-1 to TRBJ1-5; 7 bases agree with TRBD1. The CDR3 has 15 amino acids. In germline, CDR1 is MNHNS, CDR2 SASEGT. J lost 11 bases, V lost 4 bases, and 14 bases had no gene match. The CDR3 nucleotides are TGTGCCAGCAGTGTCGCAGGACAGGTAACGGGGTCCCAGCATTTT. Translated: CASSVAGQVTGSQHF.

The chain has TRBV27 and TRBJ2-3, with TRBD1 identical over 9 bases. Germline trimming cut 2 bases from V and 5 bases from J; bases unmatched to any gene: 20. CDR1 and CDR2 from the germline V gene are MNHEY and SMNVEV (reference sequence). The length of the CDR3 is 20 residues. CDR3 DNA: TGTGCCAGCAGTTTACATACTGGGGGACCTCCGGGACAGGGATTAGATACGCAGTATTTT. It codes for CASSLHTGGPPGQGLDTQYF.

This clonotype was recorded a few times. V is TRBV9 and J is TRBJ2-1; 7 bases align to TRBD2. Germline CDR1 and CDR2: SGDLS and YYNGEE. After removal of 3 bases from V and 4 bases from J, the junction contained 13 bases not matched to a gene. CDR3 length equals 17 residues. CDR3 in amino acids: CASSALSPGLTYNEQFF. Written as DNA, the CDR3 is TGTGCCAGCAGCGCCCTGAGCCCGGGACTAACATACAATGAGCAGTTCTTC. The whole variable domain, remainder taken from reference TRBV9 and TRBJ2-1, is DSGVTQTPKHLITATGQRVTLRCSPRSGDLSVYWYQQSLDQGLQFLIQYYNGEERAKGNILERFSAQQFPDLHSELNLSSLELGDSALYFCASSALSPGLTYNEQFFGPGTRLTVL.

This clonotype was recorded a few times. The V and J genes are TRBV5-4 and TRBJ2-1; TRBD2 matches 8 bases. CDR1 is SGHNT and CDR2 is YYREEE in the germline V gene (reference sequence). Trimming at V came to 3 bases and at J to 4 bases, leaving 3 bases not matched to a gene. The CDR3 runs 14 residues. The CDR3 coding sequence is TGTGCCAGCAGCTCTGAGCGGGGGTACAATGAGCAGTTCTTC. Its protein is CASSSERGYNEQFF.

The V and J genes are TRBV7-9 and TRBJ1-1; no clear D. The CDR3 has 17 amino acids. V lost 3 bases, J lost 0 bases, and 17 bases lay in between. CDR1 is SEHNR and CDR2 is FQNEAQ in the germline V gene (reference sequence). The CDR3 protein is CASSFGQPISLNTEAFF. The CDR3 DNA is TGTGCCAGCAGCTTTGGTCAGCCCATATCCTTGAACACTGAAGCTTTCTTT.

This chain uses TRBV7-2 with TRBJ1-5, with TRBD1 matching 8 bases. The CDR3 extends over 14 amino acids. From germline, CDR1 is SGHTA and CDR2 FQGNSA. V shed 5 bases, J shed 6 bases, and the junction held 6 bases outside the gene matches. CDR3: CASSGHRGSQPQHF. In DNA, the CDR3 is TGTGCCAGCAGCGGTCACAGGGGGAGTCAGCCCCAGCATTTT.

The V gene is TRBV10-3, the J gene TRBJ1-3; tentatively, D is TRBD1 (6 bases). CDR3 size: 16 residues. In germline, CDR1 is ENHRY, CDR2 SYGVKD. The germline V and J ends were trimmed by 3 bases and 0 bases, with 12 bases remaining between them. CDR3 in amino acids: CAISESGGLSGNTIYF. DNA for the CDR3: TGTGCCATCAGTGAATCGGGGGGCCTCTCTGGAAACACCATATATTTT.

V and J are TRBV5-6 and TRBJ1-3; D possibly corresponds to TRBD1 (6 bases). Germline V gene sequence: CDR1 SGHDT, CDR2 YYEEEE. The ends were cut back, 4 bases at V and 6 bases at J, with 20 bases in the middle. The CDR3 covers 16 residues. The CDR3 spells CASSEHYRELVNTIYF. The CDR3 DNA follows: TGTGCCAGCAGCGAGCACTACAGGGAACTCGTAAACACCATATATTTT.

The sample holds a few counts of this clonotype. The chain recombines TRBV20-1 with TRBJ2-5; D unresolved. From germline, CDR1 is DFQATT and CDR2 SNEGSKA (reference sequence). Trimming pared 3 bases from V and 5 bases from J, leaving 10 bases between. The length of the CDR3 is 12 residues. CDR3 sequence: CSASKERETQYF. The CDR3, as DNA: TGCAGTGCTAGCAAGGAGAGGGAGACCCAGTACTTC.

J is TRBJ2-1 and V is TRBV20-1, with TRBD2 matching 7 bases. The CDR3 is 13 residues long. After removal of 4 bases from V and 7 bases from J, the junction contained 7 bases not matched to a gene. Germline V gives CDR1 DFQATT, CDR2 SNEGSKA (reference sequence). The CDR3 coding sequence is TGCAGTGCTAAGGCGGGAGCGGGTAATGAGCAGTTCTTC. Its protein product is CSAKAGAGNEQFF.

V gene TRBV28 combines with J gene TRBJ2-1; D is uncertain. V lost 6 bases, J lost 5 bases, and 5 bases lay in between. This CDR3 comprises 11 residues. Germline-derived CDR1 and CDR2 are MDHEN and SYDVKM. CDR3 protein: CASRLDNEQFF. In DNA form, the CDR3 reads TGTGCCAGCAGACTTGACAATGAGCAGTTCTTC.

The chain joins TRBV12-3 or TRBV12-4 to TRBJ2-7; 8 bases align to TRBD1. The CDR3 totals 16 residues. The junction had 10 bases not matched to a gene; V was cut back by 5 bases and J by 1 base. The CDR3 spells CASSLLIRDRSYEQYF. In DNA form, the CDR3 reads TGTGCCAGCAGTCTACTAATTCGGGACAGGTCCTACGAGCAGTACTTC.

The CDR3 spells CASSRTSGGLETQYF. CDR3 sequence (DNA): TGTGCCAGCAGTAGGACTAGCGGGGGTTTGGAGACCCAGTACTTC. The J gene is TRBJ2-5, the V gene TRBV27; 13 nucleotides line up with TRBD2. Germline values: CDR1 MNHEY, CDR2 SMNVEV (reference sequence). The CDR3 has 15 amino acids. V lost 5 bases and J lost 5; bases outside the gene matches: 5.